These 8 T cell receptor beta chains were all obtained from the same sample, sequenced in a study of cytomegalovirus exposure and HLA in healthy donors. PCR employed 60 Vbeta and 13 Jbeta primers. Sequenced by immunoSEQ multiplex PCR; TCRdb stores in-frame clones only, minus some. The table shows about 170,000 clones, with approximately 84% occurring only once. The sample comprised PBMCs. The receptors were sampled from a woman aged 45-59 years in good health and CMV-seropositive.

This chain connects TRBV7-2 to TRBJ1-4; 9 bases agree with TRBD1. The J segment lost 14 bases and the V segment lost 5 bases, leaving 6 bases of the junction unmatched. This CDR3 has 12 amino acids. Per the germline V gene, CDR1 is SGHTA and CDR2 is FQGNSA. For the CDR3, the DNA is TGTGCCAGCAGCAAAACCGGGACAGGGCTGTTTTTT. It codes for CASSKTGTGLFF.

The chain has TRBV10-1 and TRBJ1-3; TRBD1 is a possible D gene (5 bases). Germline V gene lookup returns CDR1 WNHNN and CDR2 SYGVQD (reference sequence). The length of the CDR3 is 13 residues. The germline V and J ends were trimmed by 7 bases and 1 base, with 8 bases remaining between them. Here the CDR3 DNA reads TGCGCCAGCACAGGGAATTCTGGAAACACCATATATTTT. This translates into CASTGNSGNTIYF.

The CDR3 nucleotides are TGTGCCAGCACCCGGATGAGCGCAGGGCAGACTGAAGCTTTCTTT. This sequence encodes CASTRMSAGQTEAFF. J is TRBJ1-1 and V is TRBV6-5, with D possibly being TRBD1 (5 bases). The CDR3 is made up of 15 amino acids. Trimming took 7 bases from V and 5 from J, leaving 20 bases between them. Germline-derived CDR1 and CDR2 are MNHEY and SVGAGI.

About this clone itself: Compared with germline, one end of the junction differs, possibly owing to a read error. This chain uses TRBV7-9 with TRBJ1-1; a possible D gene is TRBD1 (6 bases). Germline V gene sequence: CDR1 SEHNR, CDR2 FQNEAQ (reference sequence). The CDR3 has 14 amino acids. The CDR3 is CSSSPGQFSTEAFF. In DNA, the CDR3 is TGTTCCAGCAGCCCGGGACAATTCTCCACTGAAGCTTTCTTT.

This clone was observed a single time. The CDR3 nucleotides read TGTGCCAGCAGCCCCCGAGTCTCTTCTAGCACAGATACGCAGTATTTT. Translation: CASSPRVSSSTDTQYF. This chain joins TRBV7-3 and TRBJ2-3; no clear D gene. The germline CDR1 and CDR2 sequences are SGHTA and FQGTGA. The CDR3 totals 16 residues. Trimming removed 5 bases from V and 0 bases from J, with 15 bases in between.

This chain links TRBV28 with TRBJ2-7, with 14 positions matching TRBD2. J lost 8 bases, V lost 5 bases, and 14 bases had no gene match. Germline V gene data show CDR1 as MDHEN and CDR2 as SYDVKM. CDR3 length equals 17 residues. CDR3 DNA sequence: TGTGCCAGCAGTGCACACCGGGCCGGGACTAGCGGGAGCAAGCAGTACTTC. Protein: CASSAHRAGTSGSKQYF.

CDR3 bases: TGTGCCAGCAGTGAAGTTAGGGGATCACCCCTCCACTTT. Translated, it gives CASSEVRGSPLHF. V gene TRBV2 combines with J gene TRBJ1-6, with D possibly matching TRBD1 (5 bases). The V gene lost 1 base and the J gene lost 10 bases, with 8 bases spanning the gap. Germline V gene lookup returns CDR1 SNHLY and CDR2 FYNNEI. The CDR3 extends over 13 amino acids.

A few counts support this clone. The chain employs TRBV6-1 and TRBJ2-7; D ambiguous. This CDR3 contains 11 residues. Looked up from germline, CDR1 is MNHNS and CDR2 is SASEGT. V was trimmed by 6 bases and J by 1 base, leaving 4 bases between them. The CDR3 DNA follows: TGTGCCAGCAGCCAGTCCTACGAGCAGTACTTC. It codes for CASSQSYEQYF.